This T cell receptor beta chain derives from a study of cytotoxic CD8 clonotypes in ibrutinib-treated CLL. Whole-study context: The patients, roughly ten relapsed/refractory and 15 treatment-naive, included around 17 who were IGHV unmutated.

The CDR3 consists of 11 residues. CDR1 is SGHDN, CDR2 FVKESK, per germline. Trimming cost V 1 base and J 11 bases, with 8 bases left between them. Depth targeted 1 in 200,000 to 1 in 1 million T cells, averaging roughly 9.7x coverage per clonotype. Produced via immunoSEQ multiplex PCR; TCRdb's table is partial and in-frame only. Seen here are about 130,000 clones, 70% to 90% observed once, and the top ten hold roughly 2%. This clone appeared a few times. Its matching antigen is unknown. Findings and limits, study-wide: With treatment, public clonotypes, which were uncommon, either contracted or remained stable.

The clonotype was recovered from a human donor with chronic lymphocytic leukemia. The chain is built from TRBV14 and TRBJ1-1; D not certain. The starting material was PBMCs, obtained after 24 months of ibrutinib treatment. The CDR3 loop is CASSQGGRAFF. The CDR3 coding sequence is TGTGCCAGCAGCCAAGGCGGGCGGGCTTTCTTT. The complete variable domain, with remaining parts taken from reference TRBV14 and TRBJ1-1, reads EAGVTQFPSHSVIEKGQTVTLRCDPISGHDNLYWYRRVMGKEIKFLLHFVKESKQDESGMPNNRFLAERTGGTYSTLKVQPAELEDSGVYFCASSQGGRAFFGQGTRLTVV.